This T cell receptor (beta chain) is drawn from a study of PD-L1 blockade in urothelial cancer. Overall study: Atezolizumab therapy began for patients in the mid-2010s, dosed at 1,200 mg intravenously every 3 weeks. Male sex and bladder-origin urothelial cancer characterized about 85% of the 29 patients. Study results and caveats: Pretreatment blood TCR clonality under the median forecast improved survival.

Time point indicated: pretreatment peripheral blood. On this clone itself: What it binds is unknown.

V gave up 0 bases and J gave up 10 bases, with 12 bases separating them. The CDR3 runs to 13 residues. CDR1 is SEHNR, CDR2 FQNEAQ, per germline (reference sequence). The assay was immunoSEQ multiplex PCR, and TCRdb's table has in-frame clones only and misses some. The data show tens of thousands of clones, almost 90% seen once. The TCR originated in a man in his sixties with urothelial cancer. The chain is built from TRBV7-9 and TRBJ1-1; TRBD1 might be the D (5 bases). The sequencing used PBMCs, collected around atezolizumab (anti-PD-L1) treatment. CDR3 amino acids: CASSLAGGEVAFF. In DNA form, the CDR3 reads TGTGCCAGCAGCTTAGCGGGGGGGGAAGTAGCTTTCTTT.